This entry lists 19 T cell receptor beta chains sequenced from one sample in a study of T cell responses to AZD1222 COVID-19 vaccine. The table came from immunoSEQ multiplex PCR; TCRdb's copy has only in-frame clones and leaves some out. This table has some 130,000 clones, about 82% appearing once. Sequenced here: peripheral blood, sampled 28 days after the second dose of the MenACWY control vaccine. These receptors were collected from an adult who received the MenACWY meningococcal vaccine as a control.

V and J are TRBV29-1 and TRBJ1-2, with D unresolved. V lost 3 bases, J lost 4 bases, and 15 bases lay in between. The length of the CDR3 is 14 residues. Germline CDR1 and CDR2: SQVTM and ANQGSEA. The CDR3 spells CSVDDGGWGYGYTF. The DNA of the CDR3 is TGCAGCGTTGACGATGGAGGTTGGGGCTATGGCTACACCTTC.

This clone came up once. This chain links TRBV6-5 with TRBJ1-2; D unclear. The CDR3 totals 12 residues. Germline assignment: CDR1 MNHEY and CDR2 SVGAGI. Trimming took 7 bases from V and 2 from J, leaving 8 bases between them. CDR3 bases: TGTGCCAGCATGGGCAGGAACTATGGCTACACCTTC. Its translation is CASMGRNYGYTF.

V and J are TRBV6-5 and TRBJ1-2, with 7 positions matching TRBD1. V gave up 10 bases and J gave up 5 bases; unmatched junction bases: 10. This CDR3 region has 13 residues. CDR1 is MNHEY, CDR2 SVGAGI, per germline. The CDR3 DNA is TGTGCCATTGCCTCCCAGACAGGGTATGGCTACACCTTC. Its protein product is CAIASQTGYGYTF.

The count of this clone is one. V is TRBV9 and J is TRBJ1-4; no definite D call. Germline CDR1 and CDR2: SGDLS and YYNGEE. Trimming removed 0 bases at V and 7 bases at J, with 7 bases between. The CDR3 is 13 residues long. CDR3 in amino acids: CASSVGVGEKLFF. The CDR3 DNA sequence: TGTGCCAGCAGCGTAGGAGTGGGTGAAAAACTGTTTTTT.

CDR3 coding DNA: TGTGCCAGCAGCTCGTCGGGACATGGTAATGAAAAACTGTTTTTT. It codes for CASSSSGHGNEKLFF. The chain is built from TRBV13 and TRBJ1-4, with TRBD1 as a possible D gene (6 bases). The CDR3 extends over 15 amino acids. Germline V lookup: CDR1 PRHDT, CDR2 FYEKMQ (reference sequence). V was trimmed by 4 bases and J by 4 bases, leaving 13 bases between them.

V usage is TRBV6-5 and J usage is TRBJ1-2; 10 bases map to TRBD1. After removal of 7 bases from V and 8 bases from J, the junction contained 7 bases not matched to a gene. The CDR3 is 13 residues long. Germline lookup yields CDR1 MNHEY and CDR2 SVGAGI. The CDR3 coding sequence is TGTGCCAGCAAGGGGACAGGGGTACTCGGCTACACCTTC. It encodes CASKGTGVLGYTF.

This chain connects TRBV6-5 to TRBJ1-4; a weak D match, TRBD1 (6 bases). CDR3 length equals 15 residues. In germline, CDR1 is MNHEY, CDR2 SVGAGI. The V and J ends lost 7 bases and 0 bases respectively, with 12 bases between them. The CDR3 loop reads CASIRTVATNEKLFF. CDR3 DNA: TGTGCCAGCATCCGGACAGTTGCAACTAATGAAAAACTGTTTTTT.

The chain joins TRBV27 to TRBJ1-4, with TRBD1 matching over 7 bases. The CDR3 length is 15 residues. V lost 8 bases, J lost 4 bases, and 10 bases stayed unmatched. Germline assignment: CDR1 MNHEY and CDR2 SMNVEV (reference sequence). The DNA of the CDR3 is TGTGCCAGCGGCGGAGGGGACAGATATAATGAAAAACTGTTTTTT. It specifies CASGGGDRYNEKLFF.

This clone was recorded once. V usage is TRBV28 and J usage is TRBJ1-1; 7 bases are shared with TRBD1. Trimming took 10 bases from V and 1 from J; bases not matched to a gene: 6. The CDR3 extends over 13 amino acids. The germline V gene encodes CDR1 MDHEN and CDR2 SYDVKM. CDR3 DNA sequence: TGTGCCACCCTGTCAGGGGGGAACACTGAAGCTTTCTTT. Protein product: CATLSGGNTEAFF.

V gene TRBV7-2 combines with J gene TRBJ1-6, with 7 bases matching TRBD1. Germline V lookup: CDR1 SGHTA, CDR2 FQGNSA. The CDR3 totals 16 residues. The V segment lost 3 bases and the J segment 9 bases; nucleotides outside the gene matches: 11. The CDR3 coding sequence is TGTGCCAGCAGCTTCACGACAGGGAGGGAGGGTTCACCCCTCCACTTT. It yields the protein CASSFTTGREGSPLHF.

V gene TRBV27 combines with J gene TRBJ1-6; D unclear. This CDR3 comprises 13 residues. Trimming left V 5 bases short and J 9 bases short, with 11 bases between. The germline V gene has CDR1 MNHEY and CDR2 SMNVEV (reference sequence). The CDR3 sequence: CASSVAGSSPLHF. The CDR3, as DNA: TGTGCCAGCAGTGTAGCCGGGAGTTCACCCCTCCACTTT.

V and J are TRBV4-1 and TRBJ2-7; TRBD2 aligns across 7 bases. Germline loops: CDR1 MGHRA, CDR2 YSYEKL. This CDR3 contains 15 residues. After removal of 5 bases from V and 2 bases from J, the junction contained 9 bases not matched to a gene. The CDR3 is CASSSQAGSTYEQYF. The DNA for the CDR3 is TGCGCCAGCAGCTCACAAGCGGGATCCACCTACGAGCAGTACTTC.

The J gene is TRBJ2-3, the V gene TRBV16; unclear D gene. Trimming took 4 bases from V and 0 from J, leaving 14 bases between them. CDR1 and CDR2 (germline): KGHSY, FQNENV. The CDR3 runs to 16 residues. The CDR3: CASSPHRSGSTDTQYF. CDR3 bases: TGTGCCAGCAGCCCCCATCGGTCAGGAAGCACAGATACGCAGTATTTT.

The chain has TRBV29-1 and TRBJ1-1, with D perhaps TRBD1 (5 bases). Germline V gene data show CDR1 as SQVTM and CDR2 as ANQGSEA. V lost 4 bases to trimming and J lost 6 bases, with 15 bases between them. The CDR3 spans 13 residues. The CDR3 bases are TGCAGCGTTGCTGGCCAGGGTCTTCCTGAAGCTTTCTTT. It specifies CSVAGQGLPEAFF.

The chain links TRBV14 to TRBJ2-3, with D perhaps being TRBD1 or TRBD2 (6 bases each). V was clipped by 4 bases and J by 0 bases, with 14 bases between them. The germline CDR1 and CDR2 sequences are SGHDN and FVKESK. CDR3 length equals 16 residues. CDR3 sequence reads: CASSLKGGTSTDTQYF. Written as DNA, the CDR3 is TGTGCCAGCAGCCTCAAGGGGGGAACCAGCACAGATACGCAGTATTTT.

This chain connects TRBV14 to TRBJ2-1; D remains unclear. V dropped 4 bases and J dropped 6 bases, with 19 bases sitting between them. Germline CDR1 reads SGHDN; CDR2 reads FVKESK. The CDR3 is 16 amino acids. The CDR3 region has the DNA TGTGCCAGCAGCCCCACCCCCTTACAATTGGCCAATGAGCAGTTCTTC. As protein: CASSPTPLQLANEQFF.

V gene TRBV10-3 combines with J gene TRBJ2-6; the D gene is possibly TRBD1 (6 bases). V lost 10 bases, J lost 2 bases, and 18 bases lay in between. Germline loops: CDR1 ENHRY, CDR2 SYGVKD. The CDR3 is 16 amino acids. DNA for the CDR3: TGTGCCAGTCAGCCTTTAACAGGGCCTGGGGCCAACGTCCTGACTTTC. Translating it yields CASQPLTGPGANVLTF.

The CDR3 protein is CATNPGRGAYEQYF. The DNA of the CDR3 is TGTGCCACCAACCCAGGGCGCGGGGCCTACGAGCAGTACTTC. The chain recombines TRBV19 with TRBJ2-7, with a weak D call TRBD2 (6 bases). V was trimmed by 10 bases and J by 2 bases, leaving 18 bases between them. The V gene's germline CDR1 is LNHDA and CDR2 SQIVND (reference sequence). The CDR3 runs to 14 residues.

The rearrangement links TRBV11-3 to TRBJ2-2; 7 bases agree with TRBD1. Per germline, CDR1 SGHNT and CDR2 YENEEA. After removal of 5 bases from V and 5 bases from J, the junction contained 11 bases not matched to a gene. This CDR3 spans 16 amino acids. This CDR3 is CASSADRAFETGELFF. The CDR3 DNA sequence: TGTGCCAGCAGCGCAGACAGGGCTTTTGAGACCGGGGAGCTGTTTTTT.